This T cell receptor beta chain is drawn from a study of blood T cell repertoires in COVID-19. At the level of the study: The study drew acute and convalescent COVID-19 samples from the United States, Italy and Spain.

TCRdb keeps only in-frame clones here, not all; method: immunoSEQ multiplex PCR. The sample includes around 300,000 clones, 86% seen only once; the top ten take about 2.7%. Participants' own reports of clinical history determined their cohort assignment. V shed 8 bases and J shed 6 bases, with 17 bases lying between them. Germline assignment: CDR1 LNHNV and CDR2 YYDKDF (reference sequence). This CDR3 has 14 amino acids. Sequencing was carried out using PBMCs or T cells enriched from blood (not recorded which). This sequence was found in a young woman who had recovered from COVID-19. The rearrangement uses TRBV15 and TRBJ1-5, with a possible D match to TRBD1 (6 bases). For the CDR3, the DNA is TGTGCCACCCGAGCGGGGGCAGGTGGTCAGCCCCAGCATTTT. As protein: CATRAGAGGQPQHF.